These T cell receptor beta chains were read from a single sample in a study of blood T cell repertoires in COVID-19. Produced via immunoSEQ multiplex PCR; TCRdb's table is partial and in-frame only. The sample consists of fewer than 250,000 clones, 70% to 85% of them appearing once. The specimen sequenced was PBMCs or T cells enriched from blood (not recorded which). These receptors were collected from a man between 60 and 70 years old who had recovered from COVID-19. Each CDR3 is given without its conserved first and last residue.

j_gene: TRBJ2-2
v_gene: TRBV7-9
CDR3aa: ASSPIVQGTGELF

j_gene: TRBJ1-2
v_gene: TRBV18
CDR3aa: ASSPGQTPNYGYT

j_gene: TRBJ2-3
v_gene: TRBV5-1
CDR3aa: ASNRQGETDTQY

j_gene: TRBJ1-2
v_gene: TRBV6-6
CDR3aa: ASSPEGQGLGYT

j_gene: TRBJ1-1
v_gene: TRBV7-2
CDR3aa: ASSLSSGVTEAF

j_gene: TRBJ1-1
v_gene: TRBV11-3
CDR3aa: ASSTGQTMNTEAF

j_gene: TRBJ1-5
v_gene: TRBV19
CDR3aa: ASRNTGDGQPQH

j_gene: TRBJ1-4
v_gene: TRBV6-5
CDR3aa: ASSYGEGQHNEKLF

j_gene: TRBJ2-7
v_gene: TRBV7-2
CDR3aa: ASSSHLDRVRDEQY

j_gene: TRBJ2-3
v_gene: TRBV7-9
CDR3aa: ASRSGGWADTQY

j_gene: TRBJ1-2
v_gene: TRBV4-3
CDR3aa: ASSQLQGQNYGYT

j_gene: TRBJ1-1
v_gene: TRBV7-9
CDR3aa: ASSPLEQTMNTEAF

j_gene: TRBJ2-2
v_gene: TRBV12-2
CDR3aa: ASRLERTGTSGDNWNTGELF

j_gene: TRBJ1-1
v_gene: TRBV6-2/TRBV6-3
CDR3aa: ASSPILRGWTEAF

j_gene: TRBJ2-3
v_gene: TRBV14
CDR3aa: ASSFQGADTQY

j_gene: TRBJ2-3
v_gene: TRBV5-1
CDR3aa: ASSLAERGATDTQY

j_gene: TRBJ2-7
v_gene: TRBV3-1/TRBV3-2
CDR3aa: ASSPPGLVYEQY

j_gene: TRBJ1-6
v_gene: TRBV6-2/TRBV6-3
CDR3aa: ASSYQGSPLH

j_gene: TRBJ2-1
v_gene: TRBV11-2
CDR3aa: ASSLDGRGNNEQF

j_gene: TRBJ2-1
v_gene: TRBV24-1
CDR3aa: ATSDRDRGHPMNNEQF

j_gene: TRBJ2-2
v_gene: TRBV24-1
CDR3aa: ATSDFGIGQATGELF

j_gene: TRBJ1-2
v_gene: TRBV7-9
CDR3aa: ASSLGWGFPLGYT

j_gene: TRBJ2-6
v_gene: TRBV5-5
CDR3aa: ASSGDRGDSGANVLT

j_gene: TRBJ2-7
v_gene: TRBV3-1/TRBV3-2
CDR3aa: ASSTAGGIGVEQY

j_gene: TRBJ1-1
v_gene: TRBV5-1
CDR3aa: ASSLGPADTEAF

j_gene: TRBJ1-1
v_gene: TRBV29-1
CDR3aa: SVGQGNTEAF

j_gene: TRBJ1-1
v_gene: TRBV27
CDR3aa: ASRTDRDNEAF

j_gene: TRBJ2-2
v_gene: TRBV7-3
CDR3aa: ASRRGGNTGELF

j_gene: TRBJ2-7
v_gene: TRBV6-2/TRBV6-3
CDR3aa: ASSPLAGGSYEQY

j_gene: TRBJ1-5
v_gene: TRBV6-5
CDR3aa: ASSYSQGYQPQH

j_gene: TRBJ1-3
v_gene: TRBV3-1/TRBV3-2
CDR3aa: ASSQAQGSWNTIY

j_gene: TRBJ2-1
v_gene: TRBV4-2
CDR3aa: ASSQDLAGETYNEQF

j_gene: TRBJ2-1
v_gene: TRBV13
CDR3aa: ASSLRLAGNEQF

j_gene: TRBJ2-5
v_gene: TRBV5-1
CDR3aa: ASKGLAQETQY

j_gene: TRBJ1-6
v_gene: TRBV6-5
CDR3aa: ASSSTGTENSPLH

j_gene: TRBJ2-1
v_gene: TRBV4-2
CDR3aa: ASSPYGGSSYNEQF